One T cell receptor beta chain is described in this entry. Its antigen is currently unknown. One end of the junction is discordant with germline, which a read error may explain. The CDR3 runs 14 residues. Germline lookup yields CDR1 MNHNS and CDR2 SASEGT. The data originate from a study of post-analysis software for immune sequencing data. Study-wide findings and caveats: In patients, a few TRBV segments were more frequent than in controls, with TRBV5-6, TRBV5-1 and TRBV20-1 among them.

Researchers reported that TCR beta cDNA libraries carried unique molecular identifiers. A population of 1 to 10 million T cells gave rise to 450,000 to 500,000 cDNA molecules. TCRdb redid the calling of the PCR reads with MiXCR, one entry per CDR3 protein. The sample lists around 700,000 distinct CDR3 sequences, 55% to 70% occurring once. This TCR came from a girl aged 2 to 9 with multiple sclerosis. Sequenced sample: blood. The J gene is TRBJ2-4, the V gene TRBV6-1; D possibly corresponds to TRBD1 (5 bases). The J call may be in error: the DNA end matches TRBJ2-5 better. The CDR3 region has the DNA TGTACCAGCAGGATATGGACAAGTCGGGAGACCCAGTACTTC. This sequence encodes CTSRIWTSRETQYF.